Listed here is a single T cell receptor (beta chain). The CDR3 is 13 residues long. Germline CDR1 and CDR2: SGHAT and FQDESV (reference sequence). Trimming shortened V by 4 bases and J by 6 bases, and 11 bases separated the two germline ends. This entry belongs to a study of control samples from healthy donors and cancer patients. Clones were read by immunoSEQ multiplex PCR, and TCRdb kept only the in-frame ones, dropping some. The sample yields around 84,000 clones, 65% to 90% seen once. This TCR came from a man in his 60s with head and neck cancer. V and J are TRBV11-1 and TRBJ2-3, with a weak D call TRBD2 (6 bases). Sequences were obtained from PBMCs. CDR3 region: CASSSGTWDTQYF. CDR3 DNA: TGTGCCAGCAGCTCTGGGACTTGGGATACGCAGTATTTT.